Below are 21 T cell receptor beta chains sequenced from a single sample in a study of blood T cell repertoires in COVID-19. The table came from immunoSEQ multiplex PCR; TCRdb's copy has only in-frame clones and leaves some out. Counted here are fewer than 90,000 clones, about 87% occurring once; the ten biggest clones make up approximately 6.3%. Material: peripheral blood. The source of these receptors is a woman of 80 years or more with active COVID-19.

This clone has a handful of counts. The genes are TRBV7-6 and TRBJ2-7, with D maybe TRBD1 (5 bases). V shed 0 bases and J shed 0 bases, with 15 bases lying between them. From germline, CDR1 is SGHVS and CDR2 FNYEAQ. This CDR3 is built from 17 residues. In nucleotides, the CDR3 is TGTGCCAGCAGCTTAGCCCCCAGCCAAGGGGTCTCCTACGAGCAGTACTTC. Residues: CASSLAPSQGVSYEQYF.

This clone showed up just once. The V gene is TRBV7-2, the J gene TRBJ2-5; the match to TRBD2 covers 11 bases. Trimming removed 2 bases from V and 4 bases from J; junction bases left unmatched: 6. Germline CDR1 SGHTA, CDR2 FQGNSA. CDR3 size: 16 residues. CDR3 protein: CASSLRGSGRGETQYF. The DNA for the CDR3 is TGTGCCAGCAGCTTAAGGGGTAGCGGGAGGGGAGAGACCCAGTACTTC.

V gene TRBV5-1 combines with J gene TRBJ1-3; TRBD1 matches at 9 bases. Germline lookup yields CDR1 SGHRS and CDR2 YFSETQ. After removal of 4 bases from V and 10 bases from J, the junction contained 9 bases not matched to a gene. This CDR3 is 14 amino acids long. The CDR3 is CASSHTGGDDTIYF. CDR3 DNA sequence: TGCGCCAGCAGCCATACAGGGGGCGACGATACCATATATTTT.

The V call is TRBV24-1, the J call TRBJ2-1; TRBD1 matches 9 bases. The junction had 6 bases not matched to a gene; V was cut back by 6 bases and J by 4 bases. The CDR3 consists of 15 residues. The germline V gene has CDR1 KGHDR and CDR2 SFDVKD. The DNA of the CDR3 is TGTGCCACCAGTTCCGCGGGACAGGGATACAATGAGCAGTTCTTC. Translated: CATSSAGQGYNEQFF.

J is TRBJ1-2 and V is TRBV5-1; D is possibly TRBD1 (6 bases). Germline values: CDR1 SGHRS, CDR2 YFSETQ. Deletions cut 4 bases from V and 5 bases from J, with 12 bases between. CDR3 length: 13 amino acids. In nucleotides, the CDR3 is TGCGCCAGCAGCCAGGACAGTTTTTATGGCTACACCTTC. Amino acid sequence: CASSQDSFYGYTF.

J is TRBJ2-1 and V is TRBV9, with D possibly TRBD1 on 7 matching bases. Germline CDR1 and CDR2: SGDLS and YYNGEE. The germline V and J ends were trimmed by 4 bases and 1 base, with 12 bases remaining between them. The CDR3 sequence is 15 residues long. Written as DNA, the CDR3 is TGTGCCAGCAGCAGTGCGGGACAGTCCTACAATGAGCAGTTCTTC. The encoded protein is CASSSAGQSYNEQFF.

The V gene is TRBV5-5, the J gene TRBJ2-2; D possibly corresponds to TRBD1 (6 bases). Germline loops: CDR1 SGHKS, CDR2 YYEKEE (reference sequence). This CDR3 comprises 15 residues. Trimming cost V 4 bases and J 0 bases, with 10 bases left between them. The CDR3 sequence is CASSTGTTNTGELFF. The DNA of the CDR3 is TGTGCCAGCAGCACCGGGACAACGAACACCGGGGAGCTGTTTTTT. The full variable domain, completed using reference TRBV5-5 and TRBJ2-2, is DAGVTQSPTHLIKTRGQQVTLRCSPISGHKSVSWYQQVLGQGPQFIFQYYEKEERGRGNFPDRFSARQFPNYSSELNVNALLLGDSALYLCASSTGTTNTGELFFGEGSRLTVL.

The V call is TRBV7-2, the J call TRBJ1-3, with 7 positions matching TRBD1. CDR1 is SGHTA and CDR2 is FQGNSA in the germline V gene. V lost 5 bases, J lost 4 bases, and 8 bases stayed unmatched. The length of the CDR3 is 15 residues. CDR3 sequence: CASSLQGLGGNTIYF. CDR3 nucleotide sequence: TGTGCCAGCAGCCTACAGGGGCTAGGAGGAAACACCATATATTTT.

This chain uses TRBV6-5 with TRBJ2-7, with D tentatively TRBD2 (5 bases). Per germline, CDR1 MNHEY and CDR2 SVGAGI. This CDR3 is 15 amino acids long. Trimming pared 2 bases from V and 1 base from J, leaving 12 bases between. The CDR3 spells CASSYVLAKSYEQYF. DNA of the CDR3: TGTGCCAGCAGTTACGTCCTAGCCAAGTCCTACGAGCAGTACTTC.

The CDR3 coding sequence is TGTGCCAGCAGTTTAACCCGGCCTAGAGCGGGAGCCCACGAGCAGTACTTC. Residues: CASSLTRPRAGAHEQYF. The V call is TRBV27, the J call TRBJ2-7; 8 bases line up with TRBD2. CDR1 is MNHEY, CDR2 SMNVEV, per germline (reference sequence). The trim removed 2 bases at V and 5 bases at J, leaving 14 bases unmatched. The CDR3 has 17 residues.

CDR3 nucleotide sequence: TGTGCCAGCAGATCCTCCGGGCGGGAGGCCGCAGATACGCAGTATTTT. Translation gives CASRSSGREAADTQYF. The rearrangement links TRBV27 to TRBJ2-3; 8 bases agree with TRBD2. V was clipped by 6 bases and J by 4 bases; unmatched bases: 12. This CDR3 spans 16 amino acids. Germline loops: CDR1 MNHEY, CDR2 SMNVEV (reference sequence).

The CDR3 region is CASSMGRWLYQPQHF. The CDR3 DNA reads TGTGCCAGTAGTATGGGCAGGTGGCTGTATCAGCCCCAGCATTTT. This chain joins TRBV19 and TRBJ1-5; D is undetermined. The V gene's germline CDR1 is LNHDA and CDR2 SQIVND (reference sequence). The CDR3 sequence is 15 residues long. V shed 3 bases and J shed 5 bases, with 14 bases lying between them.

This chain uses TRBV5-5 with TRBJ2-2; 10 positions agree with TRBD2. Trimming took 1 base from V and 8 from J; bases not matched to a gene: 8. Germline V gene sequence: CDR1 SGHKS, CDR2 YYEKEE (reference sequence). The CDR3 sequence is 16 residues long. CDR3 coding DNA: TGTGCCAGCAGCTTGCTGCCTAGCGGGAGAACAGGGGAGCTGTTTTTT. Translating it yields CASSLLPSGRTGELFF.

The J gene is TRBJ2-7, the V gene TRBV12-3 or TRBV12-4; a weak D match, TRBD1 (5 bases). The CDR3 length is 13 residues. V was shortened by 3 bases and J by 2 bases, with 8 bases between the two germline ends. The CDR3 reads CASSFGHTYEQYF. CDR3 sequence (DNA): TGTGCCAGCAGTTTCGGACATACCTACGAGCAGTACTTC.

The J gene is TRBJ1-1, the V gene TRBV4-2; D may be TRBD1 (6 bases). V dropped 0 bases and J dropped 4 bases, with 15 bases sitting between them. The CDR3 spans 16 residues. Germline loops: CDR1 LGHNA, CDR2 YNFKEQ. DNA for the CDR3: TGTGCCAGCAGCCAAGATCACCCGGGAGGGGGCACTGAAGCTTTCTTT. This encodes CASSQDHPGGGTEAFF.

The rearrangement joins TRBV27 to TRBJ2-1; 13 bases agree with TRBD2. The germline V gene encodes CDR1 MNHEY and CDR2 SMNVEV (reference sequence). The J segment lost 2 bases and the V segment lost 6 bases, leaving 1 base of the junction unmatched. CDR3 length: 15 residues. CDR3 sequence: CASRGLAGTYNEQFF. Here the CDR3 DNA reads TGTGCCAGCAGGGGACTAGCGGGAACCTACAATGAGCAGTTCTTC.

This chain links TRBV4-3 with TRBJ1-1, with TRBD1 matching over 8 bases. Germline V gene lookup returns CDR1 LGHNA and CDR2 YSLEER. The CDR3 has 16 residues. Losses at the gene ends were 3 bases for V and 1 base for J; bases not matched to a gene: 7. Here the CDR3 DNA reads TGCGCCAGCAGCCAGGCCCCCGGGACAGGGAACACTGAAGCTTTCTTT. It translates to CASSQAPGTGNTEAFF.

The genes are TRBV5-4 and TRBJ2-3; weak D call: TRBD1 (5 bases). Trimming left V 4 bases short and J 6 bases short, with 15 bases between. Germline assignment: CDR1 SGHNT and CDR2 YYREEE (reference sequence). The CDR3 length is 14 residues. The CDR3 loop reads CASSPKGAGDTQYF. In DNA form, the CDR3 reads TGTGCCAGCAGCCCGAAAGGGGCAGGCGATACGCAGTATTTT.

The chain links TRBV5-6 to TRBJ2-7; TRBD1 matches 7 bases. Germline lookup yields CDR1 SGHDT and CDR2 YYEEEE. Trimming took 2 bases from V and 3 from J; bases not matched to a gene: 8. The CDR3 runs to 15 residues. The DNA of the CDR3 is TGTGCCAGCAGCTTAGGACAGGTGATACACTACGAGCAGTACTTC. It translates to CASSLGQVIHYEQYF.

J is TRBJ1-2 and V is TRBV4-2, with a tentative D call TRBD1 (6 bases). The V end lost 0 bases, the J end lost 4 bases, and 9 bases lay between the germline ends. Germline V gives CDR1 LGHNA, CDR2 YNFKEQ. This CDR3 is built from 14 residues. CDR3 sequence (DNA): TGTGCCAGCAGCCAAGATAGACAGGTCTATGGCTACACCTTC. Its protein is CASSQDRQVYGYTF.

This clone was seen a single time. The rearrangement uses TRBV21-1 and TRBJ2-7; the table names TRBD1, a call not compared with the DNA. TRBV21-1 is designated a pseudogene. The CDR3 runs 16 residues. The CDR3, as DNA: TGTGCCAGCAGCTTTTCCCCGGACAGGGGTTTTTACGAGCAGTACTTC. It specifies CASSFSPDRGFYEQYF.